The 25 T cell receptor beta chains below come from one sample, sequenced in a study of Ad26.COV2.S vaccination and SARS-CoV-2 variants. Only in-frame clones appear in the TCRdb table, and some are missing; sequencing was by immunoSEQ multiplex PCR. Of about 350,000 clones in the sample, approximately 81% were seen once. Treatment noted: about 20 received Ad26.COV2.S at low or high dose, single or two shots; a few received placebo; per-sample allocation not given. Sampling was done on day 63 after the first vaccine or placebo injection. This specimen was peripheral blood, taken in a trial of Ad26.COV2.S vaccine versus placebo. The receptors were sampled from a person aged 18 to 65 who received the Ad26.COV2.S COVID-19 vaccine or a placebo.

The gene calls are TRBV6-6 and TRBJ2-3; 12 bases agree with TRBD2. This CDR3 comprises 16 residues. Germline CDR1 and CDR2: MNHNY and SVGAGI (reference sequence). The trim removed 6 bases at V and 5 bases at J, leaving 9 bases unmatched. The CDR3 coding sequence is TGTGCCAGCAGCTATTCTAGCGGGGGGGCACAAGATACGCAGTATTTT. Translating it yields CASSYSSGGAQDTQYF.

This chain joins TRBV12-3 or TRBV12-4 and TRBJ1-5; no definite D call. The CDR3 has 13 residues. V dropped 3 bases and J dropped 7 bases, with 10 bases sitting between them. The CDR3 coding sequence is TGTGCCAGCAGTTTTATTCCCGAGCAGCCCCAGCATTTT. Its protein is CASSFIPEQPQHF.

V is TRBV3-1 (or the pseudogene TRBV3-2) and J is TRBJ2-7, with 10 bases aligning to TRBD2. The V gene end was trimmed by 4 bases and the J gene end by 2 bases; junction bases not matched to a gene: 8. Germline CDR1 reads LGHDT; CDR2 reads YNNKEL (reference sequence). This CDR3 is built from 16 residues. CDR3 amino acids: CASSPLTSGLTYEQYF. The DNA for the CDR3 is TGTGCCAGCAGCCCCTTGACTAGCGGGCTGACCTACGAGCAGTACTTC.

The chain combines TRBV7-6 with TRBJ2-7; 8 bases map to TRBD1. The CDR3 runs to 15 residues. Trimming cost V 1 base and J 2 bases; bases outside gene matches: 4. From germline, CDR1 is SGHVS and CDR2 FNYEAQ. This CDR3 is CASSLGQGAAYEQYF. The DNA for the CDR3 is TGTGCCAGCAGCTTAGGTCAGGGGGCGGCCTACGAGCAGTACTTC.

This clone was detected a few times. V usage is TRBV7-2 and J usage is TRBJ1-5; possibly TRBD1 for D (5 bases). The germline gives CDR1 SGHTA, CDR2 FQGNSA. The CDR3 length is 14 residues. Deletions cut 5 bases from V and 3 bases from J, with 11 bases between. The CDR3 is CASSLVTANQPQHF. CDR3 DNA sequence: TGTGCCAGCAGCCTCGTGACAGCCAATCAGCCCCAGCATTTT.

The J gene is TRBJ2-1, the V gene TRBV11-2; D is perhaps TRBD2 (6 bases). The V gene's germline CDR1 is SGHAT and CDR2 FQNNGV. Trimming removed 5 bases from V and 10 bases from J, with 12 bases in between. This CDR3 is built from 12 residues. CDR3 nucleotide sequence: TGTGCCAGCAGCCTGTGGAGGGAGGAGCAGTTCTTC. This encodes CASSLWREEQFF.

This chain uses TRBV4-1 with TRBJ1-1; possibly TRBD1 for D (5 bases). Trimming removed 0 bases from V and 12 bases from J, with 20 bases in between. The germline V gene has CDR1 MGHRA and CDR2 YSYEKL. The CDR3 has 15 amino acids. The CDR3 coding sequence is TGCGCCAGCAGCCAAGATATAGGGGAAGGCACCGCGACTTTCTTT. Translating gives CASSQDIGEGTATFF.

The gene calls are TRBV19 and TRBJ2-3; D ambiguous. The germline V gene encodes CDR1 LNHDA and CDR2 SQIVND (reference sequence). The V end was cut by 6 bases, the J end by 4 bases, with 8 bases between. CDR3 length equals 12 residues. CDR3 sequence: CASSLLADTQYF. The CDR3 nucleotides read TGTGCCAGTAGCCTCCTGGCAGATACGCAGTATTTT. Supplemented by reference TRBV19 and TRBJ2-3, the full variable domain reads DGGITQSPKYLFRKEGQNVTLSCEQNLNHDAMYWYRQDPGQGLRLIYYSQIVNDFQKGDIAEGYSVSREKKESFPLTVTSAQKNPTAFYLCASSLLADTQYFGPGTRLTVL.

The chain combines TRBV25-1 with TRBJ1-1; D perhaps matches TRBD1 (6 bases). The CDR3 covers 15 residues. Trimming stripped 1 base from V and 3 bases from J, with 12 bases between. Germline lookup yields CDR1 MGHDK and CDR2 SYGVNS. CDR3 amino acids: CASSEWKGGDTEAFF. The DNA for the CDR3 is TGTGCCAGCAGTGAATGGAAGGGGGGCGACACTGAAGCTTTCTTT.

The CDR3 coding sequence is TGTGCCAGCAGCCCTCCTGCGAGGGGGCCTGGAAACACCATATATTTT. Translated, it gives CASSPPARGPGNTIYF. The chain joins TRBV6-2 or TRBV6-3 to TRBJ1-3; 7 bases are a match to TRBD1. The CDR3 is made up of 16 amino acids. Trimming at V came to 6 bases and at J to 2 bases, leaving 10 bases not matched to a gene. Germline V gene sequence: CDR1 MNHEY, CDR2 SVGEGT.

The chain couples TRBV30 to TRBJ1-4; no definite D call. CDR1 is GTSNPN and CDR2 is SVGIG in the germline V gene (reference sequence). The CDR3 extends over 13 amino acids. V lost 2 bases and J lost 4, with 8 bases in between. CDR3 residues: CAWSRQVNEKLFF. The DNA of the CDR3 is TGTGCCTGGAGTAGGCAGGTTAATGAAAAACTGTTTTTT.

DNA of the CDR3: TGTGCCAGCAGCTCGAGGGGGGGCCCAGGTGTGGACACCTTC. Protein: CASSSRGGPGVDTF. The chain joins TRBV7-2 to TRBJ1-2; D perhaps matches TRBD1 (6 bases). Deletions cut 4 bases from V and 12 bases from J, with 21 bases between. Germline V gives CDR1 SGHTA, CDR2 FQGNSA. CDR3 length equals 14 residues.

The chain employs TRBV11-2 and TRBJ2-2, with D maybe TRBD2 (5 bases). This CDR3 is 16 amino acids long. Looked up from germline, CDR1 is SGHAT and CDR2 is FQNNGV. The germline V and J ends were trimmed by 5 bases and 1 base, with 14 bases remaining between them. The CDR3 region is CASSLREVRNTGELFF. CDR3 DNA: TGTGCCAGCAGCCTCCGGGAAGTGCGGAACACCGGGGAGCTGTTTTTT.

The rearrangement joins TRBV14 to TRBJ1-3, with 7 bases identical to TRBD1. Per germline, CDR1 SGHDN and CDR2 FVKESK. The V and J ends lost 8 bases and 0 bases, in that order; junction bases with no gene match: 4. The CDR3 extends over 14 amino acids. The CDR3, as DNA: TGTGCCAGCGAAGGGGACAGCTCTGGAAACACCATATATTTT. Amino acids: CASEGDSSGNTIYF.

The V gene is TRBV5-1, the J gene TRBJ2-2; maybe TRBD2 (5 bases). The CDR3 is made up of 15 amino acids. V was cut by 0 bases and J by 5 bases, with 11 bases left in between. From germline, CDR1 is SGHRS and CDR2 YFSETQ. The CDR3 region has the DNA TGCGCCAGCAGCTTGGCCGGGGTTGAGACCGGGGAGCTGTTTTTT. Its translation is CASSLAGVETGELFF.

CDR3 sequence (DNA): TGTGCCAGCAGCCGTCGCTACGAGCAGTACTTC. This encodes CASSRRYEQYF. This chain links TRBV7-6 with TRBJ2-7; D is unclear. Germline values: CDR1 SGHVS, CDR2 FNYEAQ. CDR3 length: 11 residues. V was clipped by 5 bases and J by 3 bases, with 5 bases between them.

This chain joins TRBV30 and TRBJ2-1; 14 nucleotides match TRBD2. The CDR3 consists of 15 residues. V lost 1 base and J lost 9; bases outside the gene matches: 5. CDR1 is GTSNPN and CDR2 is SVGIG in the germline V gene (reference sequence). Here the CDR3 reads CAWSEGLAGVPEQFF. The CDR3 DNA reads TGTGCCTGGAGTGAGGGACTAGCGGGAGTACCTGAGCAGTTCTTC.

The J gene is TRBJ1-3, the V gene TRBV5-4; no firm D call. The V end was cut by 0 bases, the J end by 4 bases, with 5 bases between. CDR1 and CDR2 from the germline V gene are SGHNT and YYREEE (reference sequence). This CDR3 is 13 amino acids long. The CDR3 region is CASSLAGGNTIYF. In DNA, the CDR3 is TGTGCCAGCAGCTTGGCGGGGGGAAACACCATATATTTT.

The chain uses TRBV15 and TRBJ1-3; D is ambiguous. This CDR3 has 12 residues. Germline assignment: CDR1 LNHNV and CDR2 YYDKDF (reference sequence). With 5 bases removed from V and 3 bases from J, the gap between germline ends came to 5 bases. CDR3 in amino acids: CATSEVGNTIYF. CDR3 coding DNA: TGTGCCACCAGCGAGGTTGGAAACACCATATATTTT.

This chain uses TRBV6-2 or TRBV6-3 with TRBJ2-5; 8 bases line up with TRBD2. J was trimmed by 2 bases and V by 6 bases; bases with no gene match: 8. Per germline, CDR1 MNHEY and CDR2 SVGEGT. The CDR3 loop spans 15 amino acids. The CDR3 nucleotides read TGTGCCAGCAGCCGACACCGGGGGGGTCAAGAGACCCAGTACTTC. This sequence encodes CASSRHRGGQETQYF.

This rearrangement joins TRBV7-9 to TRBJ2-7; no firm D call. CDR1 and CDR2 from the germline V gene are SEHNR and FQNEAQ (reference sequence). V lost 5 bases, J lost 0 bases, and 11 bases lay in between. This CDR3 has 14 residues. The CDR3 here is CASSPGSTSYEQYF. In DNA, the CDR3 is TGTGCCAGCAGCCCCGGGTCAACCTCCTACGAGCAGTACTTC.

The gene calls are TRBV28 and TRBJ1-3, with D unclear. The V end was cut by 6 bases, the J end by 5 bases, with 11 bases between. The CDR3 has 13 residues. From germline, CDR1 is MDHEN and CDR2 SYDVKM. The CDR3 reads CASRETRRNTIYF. CDR3 bases: TGTGCCAGCAGAGAAACCAGAAGAAACACCATATATTTT.

V usage is TRBV11-3 and J usage is TRBJ2-1; the match to TRBD1 covers 7 bases. Looked up from germline, CDR1 is SGHNT and CDR2 is YENEEA. After removal of 6 bases from V and 8 bases from J, the junction contained 7 bases not matched to a gene. This CDR3 is built from 13 residues. The CDR3 region has the DNA TGTGCCAGCAGGCAACAGGGGATTGATGAGCAGTTCTTC. This encodes CASRQQGIDEQFF. The whole variable domain, filled in from reference TRBV11-3 and TRBJ2-1, reads EAGVVQSPRYKIIEKKQPVAFWCNPISGHNTLYWYLQNLGQGPELLIRYENEEAVDDSQLPKDRFSAERLKGVDSTLKIQPAELGDSAVYLCASRQQGIDEQFFGPGTRLTVL.

The chain combines TRBV19 with TRBJ1-2, with D possibly TRBD1 on 6 matching bases. The CDR3 loop spans 14 amino acids. V was clipped by 5 bases and J by 4 bases, with 14 bases between them. From germline, CDR1 is LNHDA and CDR2 SQIVND (reference sequence). The CDR3 loop reads CASSARGQSYGYTF. The CDR3 DNA sequence: TGTGCCAGTAGTGCCCGAGGACAGAGCTATGGCTACACCTTC.

The chain combines TRBV10-3 with TRBJ2-1; maybe TRBD1 (5 bases). V was shortened by 8 bases and J by 5 bases, with 13 bases between the two germline ends. Germline-derived CDR1 and CDR2 are ENHRY and SYGVKD. This CDR3 has 13 residues. The CDR3 loop is CAIGLGEHNEQFF. The CDR3 DNA reads as TGTGCCATCGGATTAGGGGAACACAATGAGCAGTTCTTC.